This T cell receptor beta chain was recovered during a study of graft-versus-host responses after intestinal transplantation. The overall study: Tacrolimus plus steroids were given to all recipients for approximately three years, preceded by anti-thymocyte globulin induction.

This CDR3 contains 14 residues. V lost 3 bases and J 2 bases, leaving 10 bases between the germline ends. Germline assignment: CDR1 MNHGY and CDR2 SVAAGI. This clone has more than one count but fewer than ten. Libraries were prepared by immunoSEQ multiplex PCR; TCRdb keeps only in-frame clonotypes and omits some of them. The sample has some 11,000 clones, around 80% seen once. The source material was PBMCs, sampled approximately 120 days after transplant. This sequence joins TRBV6-9 and TRBJ1-1, with D perhaps TRBD1 (5 bases). The source of this sequence is a human patient who received an intestinal transplant, so some T cells may come from the graft donor. The CDR3 bases are TGTGCCAGCAGTTACAGGGACCTTAACACTGAAGCTTTCTTT. This sequence encodes CASSYRDLNTEAFF.